A selection of T cell receptor beta chains follows, all from one sample in a study of blood T cell repertoires in COVID-19. Sequencing was performed with immunoSEQ multiplex PCR; in TCRdb, only in-frame clones are kept and a portion is missing. This sample has about 170,000 clones, with more than 65% found just once. Sequenced sample: peripheral blood. All receptors derive from a man aged 65 to 85 with active or convalescent COVID-19. Both conserved end residues are part of each CDR3. D genes are given only for firm matches. Clone size is stated in some rows and not others, as once, few, many or a class when expanded.

>TRBV18|few|TRBJ1-2|.
TGTGCCAGCTCACCAAGGAGCTATGGCTACACCTTC
CASSPRSYGYTF
>TRBV29-1|once|TRBJ2-7|TRBD1
TGCAGCGCTGGGACAGGGGTTATTGAGCAGTACTTC
CSAGTGVIEQYF
>TRBV6-5|.|TRBJ1-2|.
TGTGCCAGCAGTTACGAGGGGAGGAACTATGGCTACACCTTC
CASSYEGRNYGYTF
>TRBV24-1|.|TRBJ2-2|TRBD2
TGTGCCACCAGTAAAACGGGACTAGCGGGCGGGGAGCTGTTTTTT
CATSKTGLAGGELFF
>TRBV4-3|.|TRBJ1-2|TRBD1
TGCGCCAGCAGCCAAGGCCTGGGACAGGGGGACTATGGCTACACCTTC
CASSQGLGQGDYGYTF
>TRBV18|.|TRBJ1-5|.
TGTGCCAGCCGTGACAGTAGCAATCAGCCCCAGCATTTT
CASRDSSNQPQHF
>TRBV10-3|.|TRBJ2-7|.
TGTGCCATCAGTGAGTTGGCTAGCGCGAGGAGAGACGAGCAGTACTTC
CAISELASARRDEQYF
>TRBV15|.|TRBJ1-4|.
TGTGCCACCGCTCGAGCCAGGGGTTTGAATGAAAAACTGTTTTTT
CATARARGLNEKLFF
>TRBV7-2|.|TRBJ1-2|.
TGTGCCAGCAGCATCGATCCGGGACCTATTAGCGGTGGCTACACCTTC
CASSIDPGPISGGYTF
>TRBV5-1|.|TRBJ2-6|.
TGCGCCAGCAGCTTGGATTTAGGGGGCTCTGGGGCCAACGTCCTGACTTTC
CASSLDLGGSGANVLTF
>TRBV7-3|.|TRBJ2-5|.
TGTGCCAGCAGCCTCACAGGGATGGGTGAGACCCAGTACTTC
CASSLTGMGETQYF
>TRBV29-1|.|TRBJ2-1|.
TGCAGCGTTTTCAGGGTAGGCGATGAGCAGTTCTTC
CSVFRVGDEQFF
>TRBV6-5|.|TRBJ2-7|TRBD1
TGTGCCAGCAGGCGACAGGGGCCCTACGAGCAGTACTTC
CASRRQGPYEQYF
>TRBV5-5|.|TRBJ1-3|TRBD1
TGTGCCAGCAGCTTGGGGGACAGACTCTCTGGAAACACCATATATTTT
CASSLGDRLSGNTIYF
>TRBV11-2|.|TRBJ2-7|TRBD1
TGTGCCAGCAGGGGACAGGATCCCTACGAGCAGTACTTC
CASRGQDPYEQYF
>TRBV6-5|.|TRBJ2-2|.
TGTGCCAGCAAGACTGCGGTCACCGGGGAGCTGTTTTTT
CASKTAVTGELFF
>TRBV5-6|once|TRBJ2-3|.
TGTGCCAGCAGCCGGGTTAGCACAGATACGCAGTATTTT
CASSRVSTDTQYF
>TRBV6-6|.|TRBJ1-2|.
TGTGCCAGCAGACGGGACACAGGATTTAACTATGGCTACACCTTC
CASRRDTGFNYGYTF
>TRBV2|.|TRBJ1-5|TRBD1
TGTGCCAGCAGCCGACAGGGTGGCAATCAGCCCCAGCATTTT
CASSRQGGNQPQHF
>TRBV7-3|.|TRBJ1-6|.
TGTGCCAGCAGCTTAAACGGGGGTGGCAATTCACCCCTCCACTTT
CASSLNGGGNSPLHF
>TRBV5-5|.|TRBJ2-2|TRBD2
TGTGCCAGCAGCTCGACTAGCGGGAGCCCCGGGGAGCTGTTTTTT
CASSSTSGSPGELFF
>TRBV5-1|.|TRBJ2-7|TRBD1
TGCGCCAGCAGCTTGATCCCCGGGACAGGGGGGTACGAGCAGTACTTC
CASSLIPGTGGYEQYF
>TRBV6-2/TRBV6-3|.|TRBJ1-2|.
TGTGCCAGCAGTTACTACCAAATAACTCCTAACTATGGCTACACCTTC
CASSYYQITPNYGYTF
>TRBV7-3|.|TRBJ2-2|.
TGTGCCAGCAGCTTCGGGGGACACACCGGGGAGCTGTTTTTT
CASSFGGHTGELFF
>TRBV20-1|.|TRBJ2-7|TRBD2
TGCAGTGCTAGTCTGGGCGTGGGGGGGATCCACGAGCAGTACTTC
CSASLGVGGIHEQYF
>TRBV7-2|.|TRBJ1-3|.
TGTGCCAGCAGCTACGAGAACTCTGGAAACACCATATATTTT
CASSYENSGNTIYF
>TRBV3-1/TRBV3-2|.|TRBJ1-1|.
TGTGCCAGCAGCCAAGATGGTTCGGGTGTCGATAAGGCTTTCTTT
CASSQDGSGVDKAFF
>TRBV3-1/TRBV3-2|.|TRBJ1-1|.
TGTGCCAGCAGCCTCAACCAGGGCCTGAACACTGAAGCTTTCTTT
CASSLNQGLNTEAFF
>TRBV11-2|.|TRBJ2-1|TRBD2
TGTGCCAGCAGCTTAGCTAGCGGTAGCTCCTACAATGAGCAGTTCTTC
CASSLASGSSYNEQFF
>TRBV18|few|TRBJ2-7|TRBD1
TGTGCCAGCTCCGCTCAGGGACAGCGAACCTACGAGCAGTACTTC
CASSAQGQRTYEQYF
>TRBV18|.|TRBJ2-2|TRBD1
TGTGCCAGCTCACCATACAGGGGGCCTGACACCGGGGAGCTGTTTTTT
CASSPYRGPDTGELFF
>TRBV30|.|TRBJ2-3|.
TGTGCCTGGAGTGTACCGGGGACTGGCACAGATACGCAGTATTTT
CAWSVPGTGTDTQYF
>TRBV7-2|.|TRBJ1-4|.
TGTGCCAGCAGCTCCCGACAGGCAACTAATGAAAAACTGTTTTTT
CASSSRQATNEKLFF
>TRBV3-1/TRBV3-2|.|TRBJ1-4|.
TGTGCCAGCAGCCTCACGACAGGCAGACGTGAAAAACTGTTTTTT
CASSLTTGRREKLFF
>TRBV5-1|once|TRBJ2-3|TRBD2
TGCGCCAGCAGCTTGTACGCGGGGGGGAGCACAGATACGCAGTATTTT
CASSLYAGGSTDTQYF
>TRBV15|.|TRBJ2-3|.
TGTGCCACCAGCAGAGCTTTTGGGGCGGGAAGCACAGATACGCAGTATTTT
CATSRAFGAGSTDTQYF
>TRBV29-1|.|TRBJ2-5|TRBD2
TGCAGCGGTCTAGCGGGAGGGGAGACCCAGTACTTC
CSGLAGGETQYF
>TRBV6-6|.|TRBJ2-1|TRBD1
TGTGCCAGCAGACTCCGACAGGGGGCGCTTAATGAGCAGTTCTTC
CASRLRQGALNEQFF
>TRBV2|few|TRBJ2-7|.
TGTGCCAGCAGTGACACCCTCACTATTTCCTACGAGCAGTACTTC
CASSDTLTISYEQYF
>TRBV27|.|TRBJ1-2|TRBD1
TGTGCCAGCAGTTTACAAGGGACAGGGGACTATGGCTACACCTTC
CASSLQGTGDYGYTF
>TRBV5-1|.|TRBJ2-2|.
TGCGCCAGCAGACCTGTTCTTGGCGGGGCGACCGGTAGCACCGGGGAGCTGTTTTTT
CASRPVLGGATGSTGELFF